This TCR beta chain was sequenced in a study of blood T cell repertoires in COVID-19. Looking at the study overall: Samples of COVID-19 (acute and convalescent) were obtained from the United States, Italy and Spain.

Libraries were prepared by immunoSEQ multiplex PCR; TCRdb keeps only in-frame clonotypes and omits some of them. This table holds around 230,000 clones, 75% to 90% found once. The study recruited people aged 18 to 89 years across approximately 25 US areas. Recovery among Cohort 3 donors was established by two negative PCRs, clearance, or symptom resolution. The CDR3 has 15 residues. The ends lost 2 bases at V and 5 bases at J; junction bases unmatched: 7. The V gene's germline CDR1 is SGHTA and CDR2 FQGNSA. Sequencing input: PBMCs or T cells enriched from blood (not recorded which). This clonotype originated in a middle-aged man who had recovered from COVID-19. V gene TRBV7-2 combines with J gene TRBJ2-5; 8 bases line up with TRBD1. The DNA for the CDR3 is TGTGCCAGCAGCTTATTCAGGGGGCAGCTTGAGACCCAGTACTTC. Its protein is CASSLFRGQLETQYF.